The 7 T cell receptor beta chains below all came from one sample that was sequenced in a study of T cells in narcolepsy. TCRdb's table, derived via immunoSEQ multiplex PCR, lists solely in-frame clones and lacks some. Of around 39,000 clones listed, over 75% are singletons. Sequences were obtained from CD45RA- memory CD4+ T cells from PBMCs. The receptors shown here come from a human donor with narcolepsy.

This chain's CDR3 is CASSQDGRVDGYTF. CDR3 coding DNA: TGCGCCAGCAGCCAAGATGGCAGGGTTGATGGCTACACCTTC. This chain joins TRBV4-3 and TRBJ1-2; possibly TRBD1 for D (5 bases). Germline V CDR1 and CDR2: LGHNA, YSLEER. V shed 0 bases and J shed 6 bases, with 11 bases lying between them. The CDR3 has 14 amino acids.

The chain joins TRBV18 to TRBJ2-6; TRBD1 aligns across 9 bases. The germline V gene has CDR1 KGHSH and CDR2 LQKENI. The CDR3 totals 18 residues. V dropped 0 bases and J dropped 2; count of bases not matched to a gene: 5. CDR3 bases: TGTGCCAGCTCACCACCGACAGGGGGTAATCCTGGGGCCAACGTCCTGACTTTC. Translated: CASSPPTGGNPGANVLTF.

This chain connects TRBV29-1 to TRBJ2-3, with 9 bases aligning to TRBD1. This CDR3 comprises 14 residues. Trimming removed 7 bases from V and 1 base from J; junction bases left unmatched: 6. Germline-derived CDR1 and CDR2 are SQVTM and ANQGSEA. The CDR3 region has the DNA TGCAGCGCTGGACAGGGGTGGGGCACAGATACGCAGTATTTT. Its translation is CSAGQGWGTDTQYF.

The chain combines TRBV5-1 with TRBJ2-3; D perhaps matches TRBD2 (5 bases). The ends were cut back, 4 bases at V and 10 bases at J, with 16 bases in the middle. Per the germline V gene, CDR1 is SGHRS and CDR2 is YFSETQ. The CDR3 is 13 amino acids. The CDR3 DNA is TGCGCCAGCAGCCTGGGTGGGAGCTCCGCGCAGTATTTT. It translates to CASSLGGSSAQYF.

This chain links TRBV7-2 with TRBJ1-5; D possibly corresponds to TRBD1 (5 bases). Deletions cut 1 base from V and 6 bases from J, with 13 bases between. This CDR3 comprises 15 residues. The germline gives CDR1 SGHTA, CDR2 FQGNSA. Here the CDR3 reads CASSLETGMFQPQHF. CDR3 in DNA: TGTGCCAGCAGCTTAGAAACAGGAATGTTTCAGCCCCAGCATTTT.

The gene calls are TRBV19 and TRBJ2-2; TRBD2 is a possible D gene (7 bases). V dropped 3 bases and J dropped 4 bases, with 12 bases sitting between them. This CDR3 has 15 amino acids. Germline CDR1 LNHDA, CDR2 SQIVND (reference sequence). CDR3 DNA sequence: TGTGCCAGTAGTATGGTTGCGGGGGCCACCGGGGAGCTGTTTTTT. Protein sequence: CASSMVAGATGELFF.

A single count supports this clone. The genes are TRBV5-1 and TRBJ2-1; 8 bases are a match to TRBD1. V dropped 4 bases and J dropped 0; count of bases not matched to a gene: 3. Germline CDR1 SGHRS, CDR2 YFSETQ. The CDR3 consists of 15 residues. The CDR3 is CASSPGQGSYNEQFF. The CDR3 DNA is TGCGCCAGCAGCCCAGGACAGGGCTCCTACAATGAGCAGTTCTTC.